This T cell receptor beta chain derives from a study of blood T cell repertoires in COVID-19. Whole-study context: The cDNA or gDNA used as material had been derived from T cells, B-cell-depleted T cells, or PBMCs.

The repertoire was sequenced with immunoSEQ multiplex PCR; TCRdb's copy has only in-frame clones and lacks some. This table has 150,000 or so clones, over 60% appearing once. Recruitment covered some 25 US areas and drew participants whose ages spanned roughly 18 to 100 years. Two negative PCRs, clearance, or symptom resolution characterized the recovered Cohort 3 donors. Trimming shortened V by 7 bases and J by 0 bases, and 13 bases separated the two germline ends. CDR1 is SGHRS and CDR2 is YFSETQ in the germline V gene. The CDR3 totals 14 residues. The chain employs TRBV5-1 and TRBJ1-2; no clear D gene. The sequenced material came from PBMCs or T cells enriched from blood (not recorded which). The sequence derives from a woman aged 50 to 60 who had recovered from COVID-19. CDR3 sequence: CASSNGVTNYGYTF. The DNA of the CDR3 is TGCGCCAGCTCCAACGGGGTTACTAACTATGGCTACACCTTC. Complete variable domain (other parts from reference TRBV5-1 and TRBJ1-2): KAGVTQTPRYLIKTRGQQVTLSCSPISGHRSVSWYQQTPGQGLQFLFEYFSETQRNKGNFPGRFSGRQFSNSRSEMNVSTLELGDSALYLCASSNGVTNYGYTFGSGTRLTVV.